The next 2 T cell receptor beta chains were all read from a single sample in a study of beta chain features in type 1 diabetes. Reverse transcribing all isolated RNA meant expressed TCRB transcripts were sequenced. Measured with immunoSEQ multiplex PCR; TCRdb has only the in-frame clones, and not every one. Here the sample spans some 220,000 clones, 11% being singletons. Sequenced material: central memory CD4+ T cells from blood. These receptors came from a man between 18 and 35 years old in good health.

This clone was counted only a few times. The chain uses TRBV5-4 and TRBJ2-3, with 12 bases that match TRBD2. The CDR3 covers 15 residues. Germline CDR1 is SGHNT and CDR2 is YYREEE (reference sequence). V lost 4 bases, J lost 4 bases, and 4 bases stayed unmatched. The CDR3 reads CASSTRLAGADTQYF. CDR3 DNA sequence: TGTGCCAGCAGCACCCGACTAGCGGGAGCAGATACGCAGTATTTT. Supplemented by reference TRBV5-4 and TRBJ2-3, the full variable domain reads ETGVTQSPTHLIKTRGQQVTLRCSSQSGHNTVSWYQQALGQGPQFIFQYYREEENGRGNFPPRFSGLQFPNYSSELNVNALELDDSALYLCASSTRLAGADTQYFGPGTRLTVL.

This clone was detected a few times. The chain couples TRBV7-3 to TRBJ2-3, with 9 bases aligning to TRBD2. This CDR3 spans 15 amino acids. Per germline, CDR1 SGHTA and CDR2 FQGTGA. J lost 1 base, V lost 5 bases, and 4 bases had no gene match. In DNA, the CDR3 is TGTGCCAGCAGCCTGGGACTAGCCCGCACAGATACGCAGTATTTT. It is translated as CASSLGLARTDTQYF.